The entry below gives a single TCR beta chain sequence along with its context. Its antigen is undetermined. Per germline, CDR1 SNHLY and CDR2 FYNNEI. This CDR3 is built from 14 residues. The ends lost 4 bases at V and 6 bases at J; junction bases unmatched: 7. This record belongs to a study of CD8 T cells in ankylosing spondylitis. Regarding the study as a whole: About 8 highly homologous variants made up a TCR beta motif, and this motif appeared characteristic of ankylosing spondylitis blood.

TCRdb reprocessed the 5' RACE reads with MiXCR, giving one entry per CDR3 protein. The table has some 250,000 distinct CDR3 sequences, 20% to 30% seen once. Sample: blood, either unsorted or a sorted T cell fraction (not recorded which). The receptor was derived from a male donor with ankylosing spondylitis or in good health (not recorded which). This chain uses TRBV2 with TRBJ1-2; the match to TRBD1 covers 8 bases. This CDR3 is CASSGDRGYDGYTF. The DNA for the CDR3 is TGTGCCAGCAGTGGAGACAGGGGTTATGATGGCTACACCTTC.